This T cell receptor (beta chain) was obtained from a study of blood T cell repertoires in COVID-19. Study summary: Sample material is recorded as cDNA or gDNA derived from T cells, B-cell-depleted T cells, or PBMCs.

The CDR3 is 13 residues long. The table came from immunoSEQ multiplex PCR; TCRdb's copy has only in-frame clones and leaves some out. The sample includes 100,000 to 110,000 clones, roughly 80% seen only once; the top ten take roughly a third. The sequence came from a man aged 70 or older with active or convalescent COVID-19. The chain joins TRBV1 to TRBJ2-7; the DNA was not used to check the table's D call, TRBD2. TRBV1 is shown as a pseudogene. Sequenced material: peripheral blood. CDR3 sequence reads: CTSTERTPSEQYF. Written as DNA, the CDR3 is TGCACCAGCACCGAGCGGACCCCGAGCGAGCAGTACTTC.